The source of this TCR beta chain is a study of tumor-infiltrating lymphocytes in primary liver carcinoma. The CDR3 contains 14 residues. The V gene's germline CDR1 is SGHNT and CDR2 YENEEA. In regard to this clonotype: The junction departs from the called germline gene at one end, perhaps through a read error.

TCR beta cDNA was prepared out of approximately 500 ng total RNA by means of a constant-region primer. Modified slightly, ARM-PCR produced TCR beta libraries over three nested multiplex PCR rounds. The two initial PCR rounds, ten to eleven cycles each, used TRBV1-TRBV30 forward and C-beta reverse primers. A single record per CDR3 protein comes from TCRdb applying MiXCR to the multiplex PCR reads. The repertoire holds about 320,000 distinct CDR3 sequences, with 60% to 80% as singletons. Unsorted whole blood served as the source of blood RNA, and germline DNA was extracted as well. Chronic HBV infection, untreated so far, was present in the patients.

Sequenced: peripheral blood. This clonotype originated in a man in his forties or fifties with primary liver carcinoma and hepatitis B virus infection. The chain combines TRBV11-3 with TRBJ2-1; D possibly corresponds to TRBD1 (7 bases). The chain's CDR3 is CATSLAGQINEQFF. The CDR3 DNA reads TGTGCCACCAGCTTGGCGGGACAGATAAATGAGCAGTTCTTC.